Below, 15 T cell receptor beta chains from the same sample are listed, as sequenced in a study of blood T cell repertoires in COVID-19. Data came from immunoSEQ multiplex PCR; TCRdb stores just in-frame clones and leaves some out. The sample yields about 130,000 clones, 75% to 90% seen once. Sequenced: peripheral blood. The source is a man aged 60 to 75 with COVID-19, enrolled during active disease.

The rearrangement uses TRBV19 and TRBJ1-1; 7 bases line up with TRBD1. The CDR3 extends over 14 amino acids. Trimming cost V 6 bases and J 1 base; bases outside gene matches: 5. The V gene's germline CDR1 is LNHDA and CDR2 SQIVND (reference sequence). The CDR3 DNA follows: TGTGCCAGTAGACTAACAGGGGCGAACACTGAAGCTTTCTTT. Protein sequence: CASRLTGANTEAFF.

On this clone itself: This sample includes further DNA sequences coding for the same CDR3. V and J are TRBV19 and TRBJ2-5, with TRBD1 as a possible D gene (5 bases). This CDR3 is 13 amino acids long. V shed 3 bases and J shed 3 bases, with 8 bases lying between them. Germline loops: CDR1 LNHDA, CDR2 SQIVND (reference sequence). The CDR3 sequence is CASSIGAEETQYF. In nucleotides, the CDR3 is TGTGCCAGTAGTATTGGGGCTGAAGAGACCCAGTACTTC.

The CDR3 region is CASRPSSSGRTDTQYF. CDR3 nucleotide sequence: TGCGCCAGCCGCCCCTCCTCCAGCGGTCGCACAGATACGCAGTATTTT. This sequence joins TRBV5-1 and TRBJ2-3; TRBD2 is a possible D gene (5 bases). The CDR3 is made up of 16 amino acids. Germline V lookup: CDR1 SGHRS, CDR2 YFSETQ. Trimming pared 7 bases from V and 1 base from J, leaving 19 bases between. Full variable domain (rest looked up from reference TRBV5-1 and TRBJ2-3): KAGVTQTPRYLIKTRGQQVTLSCSPISGHRSVSWYQQTPGQGLQFLFEYFSETQRNKGNFPGRFSGRQFSNSRSEMNVSTLELGDSALYLCASRPSSSGRTDTQYFGPGTRLTVL.

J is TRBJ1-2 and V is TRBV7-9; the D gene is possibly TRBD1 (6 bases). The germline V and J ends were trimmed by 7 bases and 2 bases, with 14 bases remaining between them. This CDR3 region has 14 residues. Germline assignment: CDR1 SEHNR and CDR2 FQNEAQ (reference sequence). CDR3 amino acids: CASNTAGENYGYTF. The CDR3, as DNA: TGTGCCAGCAACACGGCAGGGGAGAACTATGGCTACACCTTC.

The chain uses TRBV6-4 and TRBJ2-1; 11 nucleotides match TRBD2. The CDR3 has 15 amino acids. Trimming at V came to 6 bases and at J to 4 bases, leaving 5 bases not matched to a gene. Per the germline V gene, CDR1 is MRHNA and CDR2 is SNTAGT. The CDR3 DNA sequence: TGTGCCAGCAGCACTAGCGGGGGCTATTACAATGAGCAGTTCTTC. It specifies CASSTSGGYYNEQFF.

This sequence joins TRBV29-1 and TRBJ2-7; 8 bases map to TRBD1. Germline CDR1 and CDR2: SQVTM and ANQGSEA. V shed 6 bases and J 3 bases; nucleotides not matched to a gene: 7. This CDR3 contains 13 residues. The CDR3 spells CSVMTGAIYEQYF. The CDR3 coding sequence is TGCAGCGTAATGACAGGGGCAATCTACGAGCAGTACTTC.

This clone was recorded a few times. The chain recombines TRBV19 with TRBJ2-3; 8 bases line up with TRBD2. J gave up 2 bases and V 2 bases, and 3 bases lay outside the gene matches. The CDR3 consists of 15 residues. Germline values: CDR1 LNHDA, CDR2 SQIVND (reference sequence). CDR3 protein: CASSITSGDTDTQYF. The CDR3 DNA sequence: TGTGCCAGTAGTATAACTAGCGGAGACACAGATACGCAGTATTTT.

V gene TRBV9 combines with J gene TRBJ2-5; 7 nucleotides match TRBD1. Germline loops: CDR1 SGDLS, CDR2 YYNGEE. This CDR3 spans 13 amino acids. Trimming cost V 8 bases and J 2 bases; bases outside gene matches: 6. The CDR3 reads CASAGGGQETQYF. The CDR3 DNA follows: TGTGCCAGTGCAGGGGGTGGGCAAGAGACCCAGTACTTC.

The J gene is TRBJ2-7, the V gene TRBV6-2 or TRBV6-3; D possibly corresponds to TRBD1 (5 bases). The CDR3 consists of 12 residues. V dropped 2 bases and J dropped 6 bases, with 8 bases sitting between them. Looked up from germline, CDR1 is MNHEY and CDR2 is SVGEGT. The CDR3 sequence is CASSYVGAEQYF. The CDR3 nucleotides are TGTGCCAGCAGTTACGTAGGGGCCGAGCAGTACTTC.

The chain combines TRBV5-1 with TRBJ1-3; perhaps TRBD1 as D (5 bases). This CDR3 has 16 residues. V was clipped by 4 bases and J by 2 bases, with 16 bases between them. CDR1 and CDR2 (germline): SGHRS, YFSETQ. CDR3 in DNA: TGCGCCAGCAGCCGCGGACAACGGGCGGCTGGAAACACCATATATTTT. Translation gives CASSRGQRAAGNTIYF.

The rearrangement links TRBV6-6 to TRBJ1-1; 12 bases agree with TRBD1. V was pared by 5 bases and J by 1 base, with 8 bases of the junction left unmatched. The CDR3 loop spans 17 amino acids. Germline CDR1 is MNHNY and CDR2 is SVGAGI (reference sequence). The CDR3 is CASSRRGTGGKNTEAFF. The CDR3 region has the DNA TGTGCCAGCAGTCGACGAGGGACAGGGGGCAAGAACACTGAAGCTTTCTTT.

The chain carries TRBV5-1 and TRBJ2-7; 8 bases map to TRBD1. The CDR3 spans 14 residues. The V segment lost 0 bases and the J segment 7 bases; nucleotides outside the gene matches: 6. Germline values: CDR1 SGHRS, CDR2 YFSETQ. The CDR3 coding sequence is TGCGCCAGCAGCTTGGCAGGGGGCGGAAATGAGCAGTACTTC. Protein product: CASSLAGGGNEQYF.

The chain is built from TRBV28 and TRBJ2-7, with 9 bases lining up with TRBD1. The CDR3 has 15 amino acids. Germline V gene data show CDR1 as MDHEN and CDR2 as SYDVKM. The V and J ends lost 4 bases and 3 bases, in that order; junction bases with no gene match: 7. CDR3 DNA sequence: TGTGCCAGCAGTTCGGGACAGGGTTTAAACTACGAGCAGTACTTC. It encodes CASSSGQGLNYEQYF.

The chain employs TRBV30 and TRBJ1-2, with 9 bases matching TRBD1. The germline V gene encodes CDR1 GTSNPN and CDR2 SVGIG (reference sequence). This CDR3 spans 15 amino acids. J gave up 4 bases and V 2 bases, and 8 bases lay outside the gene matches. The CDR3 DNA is TGTGCCTGGAGTACAGGGACAGGGAGCCTCTATGGCTACACCTTC. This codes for CAWSTGTGSLYGYTF. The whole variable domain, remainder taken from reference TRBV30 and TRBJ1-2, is SQTIHQWPATLVQPVGSPLSLECTVEGTSNPNLYWYRQAAGRGLQLLFYSVGIGQISSEVPQNLSASRPQDRQFILSSKKLLLSDSGFYLCAWSTGTGSLYGYTFGSGTRLTVV.

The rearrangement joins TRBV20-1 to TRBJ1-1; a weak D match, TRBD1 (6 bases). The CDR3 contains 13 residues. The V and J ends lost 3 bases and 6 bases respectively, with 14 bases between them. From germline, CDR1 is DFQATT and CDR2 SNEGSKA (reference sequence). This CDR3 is CSASIVQGSEAFF. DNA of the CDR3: TGCAGTGCTAGTATAGTACAGGGTTCTGAAGCTTTCTTT.